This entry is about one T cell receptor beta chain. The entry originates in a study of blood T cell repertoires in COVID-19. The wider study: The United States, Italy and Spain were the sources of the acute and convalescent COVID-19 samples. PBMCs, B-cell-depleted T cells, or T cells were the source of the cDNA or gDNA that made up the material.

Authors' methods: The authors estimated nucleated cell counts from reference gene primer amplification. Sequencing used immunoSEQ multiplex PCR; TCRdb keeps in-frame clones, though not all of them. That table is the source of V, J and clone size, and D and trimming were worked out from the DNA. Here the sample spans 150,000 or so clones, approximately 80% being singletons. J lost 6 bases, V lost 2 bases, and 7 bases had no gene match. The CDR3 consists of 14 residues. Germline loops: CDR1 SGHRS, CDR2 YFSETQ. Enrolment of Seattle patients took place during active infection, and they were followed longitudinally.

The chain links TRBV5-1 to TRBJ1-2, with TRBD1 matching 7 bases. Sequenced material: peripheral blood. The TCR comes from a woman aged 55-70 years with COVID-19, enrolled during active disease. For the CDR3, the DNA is TGCGCCAGCAGCTTCCAGACAGGGACTGATGGCTACACCTTC. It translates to CASSFQTGTDGYTF.